These 5 T cell receptor beta chains came from one sample sequenced in a study of blood T cell repertoires in COVID-19. Some clones are missing from TCRdb's copy, which holds only in-frame ones; the method was immunoSEQ multiplex PCR. The table shows about 170,000 clones, with approximately 91% occurring only once. Sequencing was carried out using peripheral blood. Receptors originate from a man between 18 and 35 years old with COVID-19, enrolled during active disease.

The V gene is TRBV24-1, the J gene TRBJ2-1, with TRBD2 matching over 13 bases. V was clipped by 6 bases and J by 7 bases; unmatched bases: 8. Germline loops: CDR1 KGHDR, CDR2 SFDVKD. The CDR3 loop spans 16 amino acids. The CDR3 here is CATSKGLAGALNEQFF. The CDR3 bases are TGTGCCACCAGTAAAGGACTAGCGGGGGCTTTAAATGAGCAGTTCTTC.

V gene TRBV4-1 combines with J gene TRBJ1-1; possibly TRBD1 for D (6 bases). Germline CDR1 is MGHRA and CDR2 is YSYEKL. Between the trimmed V and J ends, which lost 2 bases and 8 bases, there was a span of 6 bases. The CDR3 extends over 11 amino acids. The CDR3 sequence: CASSQTGEAFF. In nucleotides, the CDR3 is TGCGCCAGCAGCCAAACAGGGGAAGCTTTCTTT.

The chain has TRBV2 and TRBJ1-3, with D perhaps TRBD1 (6 bases). The V and J ends lost 9 bases and 3 bases respectively, with 15 bases between them. The CDR3 consists of 14 residues. Germline loops: CDR1 SNHLY, CDR2 FYNNEI. DNA of the CDR3: TGTGCCAGACTGACAGGAGATGGTGGAAACACCATATATTTT. Translating gives CARLTGDGGNTIYF.

CDR3 coding DNA: TGTGCCAGCAGCACGCAGGAGCGGGGGTCCTACGAGCAGTACTTC. This encodes CASSTQERGSYEQYF. The V and J genes are TRBV7-8 and TRBJ2-7; 8 bases match TRBD2. Germline CDR1 SGHVS, CDR2 FQNEAQ. The CDR3 consists of 15 residues. Trimming cost V 5 bases and J 1 base; bases outside gene matches: 7.

The chain carries TRBV25-1 and TRBJ1-2; D gene ambiguous. This CDR3 is built from 11 residues. Germline CDR1 is MGHDK and CDR2 is SYGVNS. The germline V and J ends were trimmed by 5 bases and 6 bases, with 7 bases remaining between them. For the CDR3, the DNA is TGTGCCAGCAGTCATGAGAATGGCTACACCTTC. Amino acids: CASSHENGYTF.